The 4 T cell receptor beta chains below all came from one sample that was sequenced in a study of glioma-infiltrating T cells after dendritic cell vaccination. This sample's time point: after dendritic cell vaccination, including at tumor progression/relapse. Libraries were prepared by immunoSEQ multiplex PCR; TCRdb keeps only in-frame clonotypes and omits some of them. The sample includes roughly 100,000 clones, 90% of them seen just once. Sequences were derived from blood, sampled after dendritic cell vaccination. All receptors derive from a human donor with glioblastoma.

The V call is TRBV6-6, the J call TRBJ1-2, with 7 positions matching TRBD1. The CDR3 is 15 amino acids. The junction had 15 bases not matched to a gene; V was cut back by 6 bases and J by 8 bases. CDR1 is MNHNY, CDR2 SVGAGI, per germline (reference sequence). CDR3 in DNA: TGTGCCAGCAGCCCTACGACAGGGCGCCTCGGGGGCTACACCTTC. This gives the protein CASSPTTGRLGGYTF.

This chain links TRBV7-9 with TRBJ1-5; TRBD1 aligns across 7 bases. The V segment lost 1 base and the J segment 7 bases; nucleotides outside the gene matches: 4. Per the germline V gene, CDR1 is SEHNR and CDR2 is FQNEAQ (reference sequence). CDR3 size: 14 residues. The DNA for the CDR3 is TGTGCCAGCAGCTTAGAGGGGGGACAGCAGCCCCAGCATTTT. It codes for CASSLEGGQQPQHF.

With respect to this clone: This CDR3 is also generated by other DNA sequences in the sample. The chain is built from TRBV11-2 and TRBJ1-2; possibly TRBD1 for D (5 bases). V lost 3 bases and J 0 bases, leaving 8 bases between the germline ends. The CDR3 has 14 residues. The germline V gene has CDR1 SGHAT and CDR2 FQNNGV. This CDR3 is CASSFGQANYGYTF. The CDR3 DNA reads TGTGCCAGCAGCTTTGGACAAGCTAACTATGGCTACACCTTC.

V is TRBV9 and J is TRBJ2-7, with 8 nucleotides matching TRBD1. The germline V gene encodes CDR1 SGDLS and CDR2 YYNGEE. J gave up 6 bases and V 0 bases, and 8 bases lay outside the gene matches. CDR3 length: 15 amino acids. CDR3 in amino acids: CASSVAQGVAGEQYF. In nucleotides, the CDR3 is TGTGCCAGCAGCGTAGCACAGGGGGTCGCGGGCGAGCAGTACTTC.